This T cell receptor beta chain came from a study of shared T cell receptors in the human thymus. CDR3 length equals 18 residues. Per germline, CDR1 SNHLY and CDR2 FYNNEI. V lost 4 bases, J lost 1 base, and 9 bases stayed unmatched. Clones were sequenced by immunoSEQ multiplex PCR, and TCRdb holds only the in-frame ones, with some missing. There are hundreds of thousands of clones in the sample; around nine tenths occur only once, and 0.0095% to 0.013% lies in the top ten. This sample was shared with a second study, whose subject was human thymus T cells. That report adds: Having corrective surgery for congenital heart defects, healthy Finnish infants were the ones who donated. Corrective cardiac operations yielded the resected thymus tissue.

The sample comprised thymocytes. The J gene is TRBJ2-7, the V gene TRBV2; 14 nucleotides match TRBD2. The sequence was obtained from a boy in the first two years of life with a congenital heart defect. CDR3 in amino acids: CASSVPGLAGVFSYEQYF. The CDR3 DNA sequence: TGTGCCAGCAGTGTTCCGGGACTAGCGGGAGTCTTTTCCTACGAGCAGTACTTC.